Sequencing of this T cell receptor beta chain was carried out in a study of cytomegalovirus exposure and HLA in healthy donors. Findings and limits, study-wide: One variant, a missense change in DCLRE1C, was linked in a later analysis to TCR beta V- and J-gene trimming.

In the case of this clone: Its antigen is undetermined.

PCR employed 60 Vbeta and 13 Jbeta primers. The method was immunoSEQ multiplex PCR; TCRdb's version includes in-frame clones alone and lacks a portion of them. Of about 150,000 clones listed, roughly 80% are singletons. This receptor was obtained from a male donor in good health and CMV-seronegative. What was sequenced was PBMCs.

CDR3 nucleotides: TGTGCCAGCAGCCCCGGGGGGGCGGGAGGGAACCAAGAGACCCAGTACTTC. Amino acid sequence: CASSPGGAGGNQETQYF. The chain joins TRBV7-2 to TRBJ2-5; 9 positions match TRBD2. This CDR3 has 17 residues. After removal of 5 bases from V and 0 bases from J, the junction contained 10 bases not matched to a gene. Germline V gene data show CDR1 as SGHTA and CDR2 as FQGNSA.